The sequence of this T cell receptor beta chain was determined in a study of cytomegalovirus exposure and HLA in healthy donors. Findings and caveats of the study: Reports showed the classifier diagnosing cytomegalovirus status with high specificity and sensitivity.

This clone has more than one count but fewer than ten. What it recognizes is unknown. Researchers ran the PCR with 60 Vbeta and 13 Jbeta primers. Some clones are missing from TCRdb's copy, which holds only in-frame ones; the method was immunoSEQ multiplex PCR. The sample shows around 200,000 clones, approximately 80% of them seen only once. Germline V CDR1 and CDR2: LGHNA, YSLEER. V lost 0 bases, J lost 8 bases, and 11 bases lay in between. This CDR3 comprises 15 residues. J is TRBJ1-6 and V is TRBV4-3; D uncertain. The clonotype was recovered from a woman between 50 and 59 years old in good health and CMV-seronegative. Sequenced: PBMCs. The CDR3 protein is CASSQDYRSDSPLHF. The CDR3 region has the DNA TGCGCCAGCAGCCAAGATTACCGGTCGGATTCACCCCTCCACTTT.